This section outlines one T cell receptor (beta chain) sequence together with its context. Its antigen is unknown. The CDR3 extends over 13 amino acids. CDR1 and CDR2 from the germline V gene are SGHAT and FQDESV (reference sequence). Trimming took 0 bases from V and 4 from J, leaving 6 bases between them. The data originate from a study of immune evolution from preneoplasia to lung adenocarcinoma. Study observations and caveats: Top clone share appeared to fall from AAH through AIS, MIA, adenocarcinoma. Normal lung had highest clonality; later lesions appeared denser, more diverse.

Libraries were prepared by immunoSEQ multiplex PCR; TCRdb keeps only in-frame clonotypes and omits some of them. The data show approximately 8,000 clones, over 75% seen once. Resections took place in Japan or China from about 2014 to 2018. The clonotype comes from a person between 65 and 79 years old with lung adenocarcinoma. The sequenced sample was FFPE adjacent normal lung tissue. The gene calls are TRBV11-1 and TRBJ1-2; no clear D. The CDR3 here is CASSLADLYGYTF. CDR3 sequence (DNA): TGTGCCAGCAGCTTAGCCGACCTCTATGGCTACACCTTC.